The 22 T cell receptor beta chains in this list originate from one sample, sequenced in a study of PD-1 blockade in classical Hodgkin lymphoma (dated by TCRdb to 2020 to 2022). The time point label on this specimen signifies: cycle 1 day 1 (C1D1), immediately before nivolumab initiation. All trial patients had relapsed after autologous stem cell transplantation, with cohorts A, B and C differing in prior brentuximab vedotin exposure. Library preparation employed the immunoSEQ multiplex PCR assay. Not all clones reach the TCRdb copy of this immuneACCESS table, which keeps in-frame sequences only. Checked studies attribute under half of the gap to unresolved V genes and leave the rest unexplained. This sample lists about 40,000 clones; over 55% were detected once. Together, the top ten hold 3% to 3.5% of the sample. The material sequenced was peripheral blood mononuclear cells (PBMCs), taken at baseline. The receptors here all came from a human donor with classical Hodgkin lymphoma.

The V call is TRBV9, the J call TRBJ2-7; TRBD2 agrees at 8 bases. CDR1 is SGDLS, CDR2 YYNGEE, per germline. The V gene end was trimmed by 4 bases and the J gene end by 3 bases; junction bases not matched to a gene: 27. CDR3 length: 21 amino acids. CDR3 sequence reads: CASSPRPGRMRGASISYEQYF. CDR3 sequence (DNA): TGTGCCAGCAGCCCCCGACCGGGTAGAATGCGGGGGGCATCGATCAGCTACGAGCAGTACTTC.

The chain employs TRBV6-6 and TRBJ1-3; D not certain. The CDR3 loop spans 14 amino acids. The V end was cut by 6 bases, the J end by 0 bases, with 9 bases between. Germline assignment: CDR1 MNHNY and CDR2 SVGAGI (reference sequence). The CDR3 DNA follows: TGTGCCAGCAGAGTCCAGGCCTCTGGAAACACCATATATTTT. This sequence encodes CASRVQASGNTIYF.

This clone was observed a handful of times. J is TRBJ2-5 and V is TRBV19; D gene unclear. CDR3 length: 11 residues. Trimming took off 5 bases at V and 5 bases at J, with 6 bases between the two ends. CDR1 and CDR2 from the germline V gene are LNHDA and SQIVND (reference sequence). The CDR3 protein is CASSEKETQYF. The CDR3 DNA is TGTGCCAGTAGTGAGAAGGAGACCCAGTACTTC.

CDR3 sequence reads: CASSPREGVYEQYF. The CDR3 DNA sequence: TGTGCCAGCAGTCCCCGGGAGGGGGTCTACGAGCAGTACTTC. The chain carries TRBV6-1 and TRBJ2-7, with TRBD2 matching 8 bases. The CDR3 totals 14 residues. V lost 5 bases to trimming and J lost 3 bases; unmatched junction nucleotides: 6. CDR1 is MNHNS and CDR2 is SASEGT in the germline V gene.

This chain joins TRBV7-8 and TRBJ2-1; no clear D. Germline values: CDR1 SGHVS, CDR2 FQNEAQ. V was cut by 3 bases and J by 2 bases, with 11 bases left in between. There are 15 residues in the CDR3. CDR3 sequence (DNA): TGTGCCAGCAGCTTTTCTCCGGCCCCCTACAATGAGCAGTTCTTC. The encoded protein is CASSFSPAPYNEQFF.

This clone showed up just once. The V call is TRBV7-9, the J call TRBJ2-1; D gene unclear. CDR3 length: 15 amino acids. The germline V and J ends were trimmed by 2 bases and 0 bases, with 8 bases remaining between them. Germline V lookup: CDR1 SEHNR, CDR2 FQNEAQ (reference sequence). In DNA form, the CDR3 reads TGTGCCAGCAGCTTAAAGTCTAGCTCCTACAATGAGCAGTTCTTC. Protein: CASSLKSSSYNEQFF.

The rearrangement links TRBV30 to TRBJ2-3, with 7 bases matching TRBD1. Germline V lookup: CDR1 GTSNPN, CDR2 SVGIG (reference sequence). J gave up 1 base and V 1 base, and 11 bases lay outside the gene matches. The CDR3 contains 17 residues. The CDR3 nucleotides read TGTGCCTGGAGTGGACAGGGACACCTCTTCCGCACAGATACGCAGTATTTT. Its protein is CAWSGQGHLFRTDTQYF.

This rearrangement joins TRBV6-5 to TRBJ2-7; D remains unclear. V was trimmed by 11 bases and J by 1 base, leaving 21 bases between them. Germline V gene data show CDR1 as MNHEY and CDR2 as SVGAGI. This CDR3 is 15 amino acids long. The CDR3 nucleotides are TGTGCCCCAAGTGCGCGTCCCCTATATTCCTACGAGCAGTACTTC. Translating it yields CAPSARPLYSYEQYF.

The chain couples TRBV5-6 to TRBJ2-1; D possibly matches TRBD1 or TRBD2 (6 bases each). V dropped 1 base and J dropped 8 bases, with 16 bases sitting between them. Germline assignment: CDR1 SGHDT and CDR2 YYEEEE. CDR3 length equals 15 residues. CDR3 sequence reads: CASSLRLGGIHEQFF. CDR3 nucleotide sequence: TGTGCCAGCAGCTTGAGGTTGGGGGGCATCCATGAGCAGTTCTTC.

As regards this clone: The junction shows a germline mismatch at one end, possibly a read error. The chain links TRBV7-7 to TRBJ2-5; 7 nucleotides align to TRBD1. The CDR3 extends over 13 amino acids. In germline, CDR1 is SSHAT, CDR2 FNYEAQ (reference sequence). The DNA for the CDR3 is TGTGCTAGCAGCTACGGGACAGCGCGAACCCAGTACTTC. Its translation: CASSYGTARTQYF.

The chain employs TRBV6-4 and TRBJ1-6, with D hard to call. The CDR3 is 14 residues long. V was clipped by 4 bases and J by 8 bases, with 12 bases between them. CDR1 MRHNA and CDR2 SNTAGT come from the germline V gene. The CDR3 here is CASSVRELDSPLHF. The CDR3 coding sequence is TGTGCCAGCAGTGTTCGGGAATTGGATTCACCCCTCCACTTT.

This chain joins TRBV6-6 and TRBJ2-7, with TRBD1 matching 7 bases. There are 12 residues in the CDR3. With 8 bases clipped from V and 2 bases from J, the junction kept 3 bases outside the gene matches. Germline V gene sequence: CDR1 MNHNY, CDR2 SVGAGI (reference sequence). CDR3 region: CASAGTAYEQYF. CDR3 sequence (DNA): TGTGCCAGCGCCGGGACAGCCTACGAGCAGTACTTC.

The chain links TRBV28 to TRBJ2-7; D is possibly TRBD2 (5 bases). Trimming shortened V by 6 bases and J by 0 bases, and 18 bases separated the two germline ends. CDR3 length: 16 residues. CDR1 is MDHEN and CDR2 is SYDVKM in the germline V gene. The CDR3 sequence is CASSLLGTAASYEQYF. The DNA of the CDR3 is TGTGCCAGCAGCCTACTCGGCACAGCGGCCTCCTACGAGCAGTACTTC.

The chain has TRBV4-3 and TRBJ2-2; 10 nucleotides match TRBD2. Germline V gene sequence: CDR1 LGHNA, CDR2 YSLEER. J gave up 7 bases and V 1 base, and 6 bases lay outside the gene matches. The CDR3 extends over 16 amino acids. The CDR3 DNA is TGCGCCAGCAGCCAAGTACTAGCGGGATCTGGCGGGGAGCTGTTTTTT. Protein sequence: CASSQVLAGSGGELFF.

The chain recombines TRBV6-5 with TRBJ1-3; unclear D gene. CDR3 length: 14 amino acids. V was pared by 3 bases and J by 0 bases, with 6 bases between. CDR1 and CDR2 from the germline V gene are MNHEY and SVGAGI. The CDR3 here is CASSYGDSGNTIYF. DNA of the CDR3: TGTGCCAGCAGTTATGGCGACTCTGGAAACACCATATATTTT.

The chain joins TRBV14 to TRBJ2-7; D is unclear. V shed 1 base and J shed 3 bases, with 10 bases lying between them. The CDR3 runs 14 residues. The germline gives CDR1 SGHDN, CDR2 FVKESK. The CDR3 nucleotides are TGTGCCAGCAGCCAAGGATCCGGGCGCTACGAGCAGTACTTC. Amino acid sequence: CASSQGSGRYEQYF.

The chain links TRBV19 to TRBJ1-6, with D perhaps TRBD1 (5 bases). This CDR3 is 13 amino acids long. Trimming removed 7 bases at V and 8 bases at J, with 12 bases between. Germline assignment: CDR1 LNHDA and CDR2 SQIVND (reference sequence). The CDR3: CASKLRVDSPLHF. The CDR3 DNA reads as TGTGCCAGTAAACTCAGGGTGGATTCACCCCTCCACTTT.

This sequence joins TRBV4-1 and TRBJ1-2, with 9 nucleotides matching TRBD1. This CDR3 has 15 residues. J was trimmed by 4 bases and V by 1 base; bases with no gene match: 4. CDR1 is MGHRA, CDR2 YSYEKL, per germline. Here the CDR3 reads CASSQAWGQGYGYTF. The CDR3 nucleotides read TGCGCCAGCAGCCAAGCTTGGGGACAGGGCTATGGCTACACCTTC.

V is TRBV18 and J is TRBJ2-2; perhaps TRBD1 as D (5 bases). Trimming took 1 base from V and 4 from J, leaving 16 bases between them. Germline loops: CDR1 KGHSH, CDR2 LQKENI. The CDR3 contains 17 residues. CDR3 sequence reads: CASSPLHARGSTGELFF. CDR3 nucleotide sequence: TGTGCCAGCTCACCACTGCACGCAAGGGGATCCACCGGGGAGCTGTTTTTT.

The chain employs TRBV28 and TRBJ2-3, with 8 bases aligning to TRBD2. Germline V gene data show CDR1 as MDHEN and CDR2 as SYDVKM. V shed 6 bases and J 12 bases; nucleotides not matched to a gene: 8. The CDR3 runs to 12 residues. The CDR3 bases are TGTGCCAGCAGACCCCGCAGCGGGAGACAGTATTTT. It specifies CASRPRSGRQYF.

V is TRBV5-4 and J is TRBJ1-2; the D gene is possibly TRBD1 (5 bases). V was cut by 2 bases and J by 4 bases, with 15 bases left in between. CDR3 length: 15 residues. Germline V gene lookup returns CDR1 SGHNT and CDR2 YYREEE (reference sequence). The CDR3 loop reads CASSFWDLNLYGYTF. Written as DNA, the CDR3 is TGTGCCAGCAGCTTTTGGGACCTCAACCTCTATGGCTACACCTTC.

This clone is a singleton in its sample. The chain employs TRBV6-5 and TRBJ2-1; a possible D gene is TRBD2 (7 bases). Germline-derived CDR1 and CDR2 are MNHEY and SVGAGI. The CDR3 loop spans 15 amino acids. The V gene lost 4 bases and the J gene lost 6 bases, with 16 bases spanning the gap. The CDR3 loop reads CASSFSVGGPNEQFF. The CDR3 DNA follows: TGTGCCAGCAGTTTCTCGGTCGGGGGGCCCAATGAGCAGTTCTTC.